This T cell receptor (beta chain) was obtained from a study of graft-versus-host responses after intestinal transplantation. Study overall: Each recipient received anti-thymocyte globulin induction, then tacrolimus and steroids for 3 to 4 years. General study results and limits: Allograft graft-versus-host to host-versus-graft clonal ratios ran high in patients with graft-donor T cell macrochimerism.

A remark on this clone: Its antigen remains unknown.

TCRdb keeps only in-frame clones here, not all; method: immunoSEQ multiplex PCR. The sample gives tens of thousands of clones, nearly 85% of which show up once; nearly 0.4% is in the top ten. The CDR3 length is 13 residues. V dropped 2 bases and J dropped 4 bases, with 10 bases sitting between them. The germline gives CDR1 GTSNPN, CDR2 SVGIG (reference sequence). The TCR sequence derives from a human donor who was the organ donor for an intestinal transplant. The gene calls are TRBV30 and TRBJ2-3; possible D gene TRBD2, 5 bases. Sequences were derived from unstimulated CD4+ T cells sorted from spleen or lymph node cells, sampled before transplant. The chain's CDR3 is CAWSYGMADTQYF. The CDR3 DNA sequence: TGTGCCTGGAGTTACGGGATGGCAGATACGCAGTATTTT. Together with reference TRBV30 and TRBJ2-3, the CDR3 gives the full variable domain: SQTIHQWPATLVQPVGSPLSLECTVEGTSNPNLYWYRQAAGRGLQLLFYSVGIGQISSEVPQNLSASRPQDRQFILSSKKLLLSDSGFYLCAWSYGMADTQYFGPGTRLTVL.